The rows below give T cell receptor beta chains drawn from one sample of a study of shared clonotypes between healthy human individuals. Repertoires were generated with immunoSEQ multiplex PCR, while TCRdb's copy carries only in-frame clones and drops some. The sample carries millions of clones, over 85% recorded once. Sequenced sample: naive CD4+ T cells from PBMCs. The receptor set was obtained from a young man in good health. Some clones in this sample may be carry-over from other donors' samples. The conserved cysteine and the conserved F or W are not part of the CDR3 here. The order of the fields is J gene, V gene, D gene, CDR3 protein. A D gene is named only where the DNA matches it firmly.

j_call: TRBJ2-1
v_call: TRBV11-2
d_call: -
cdr3_aa: ASSIQTGNEQF

j_call: TRBJ1-6
v_call: TRBV7-6
d_call: -
cdr3_aa: ASSLAGRSSPLH

j_call: TRBJ2-1
v_call: TRBV11-2
d_call: -
cdr3_aa: ASSLVADPYNEQF

j_call: TRBJ1-5
v_call: TRBV19
d_call: -
cdr3_aa: ASSWSNQPQH

j_call: TRBJ1-2
v_call: TRBV9
d_call: -
cdr3_aa: ASSVANGGDYGYT

j_call: TRBJ2-1
v_call: TRBV7-9
d_call: -
cdr3_aa: ASIKEAEAYNEQF

j_call: TRBJ2-7
v_call: TRBV5-1
d_call: TRBD2
cdr3_aa: ASSLRTSGPYEQY

j_call: TRBJ2-3
v_call: TRBV7-2
d_call: TRBD2
cdr3_aa: ASSPGLAVTDTQY

j_call: TRBJ2-5
v_call: TRBV7-2
d_call: -
cdr3_aa: ASSLGQFAYQETQY

j_call: TRBJ2-7
v_call: TRBV25-1
d_call: -
cdr3_aa: ASSPPSVYSYEQY

j_call: TRBJ1-1
v_call: TRBV7-9
d_call: TRBD1
cdr3_aa: ASSLDIGPRGEAF

j_call: TRBJ2-1
v_call: TRBV7-2
d_call: TRBD2
cdr3_aa: ASSSSGTREF

j_call: TRBJ1-3
v_call: TRBV28
d_call: -
cdr3_aa: ASRTPSGNTIY

j_call: TRBJ1-2
v_call: TRBV6-1
d_call: -
cdr3_aa: ASAHPGLNYGYT

j_call: TRBJ2-7
v_call: TRBV7-2
d_call: TRBD2
cdr3_aa: ASSLGLAGGENEQY

j_call: TRBJ1-5
v_call: TRBV5-5
d_call: TRBD1
cdr3_aa: ASSLRPPGQFNQPQH

j_call: TRBJ2-1
v_call: TRBV7-2
d_call: -
cdr3_aa: ASSYIADSYNEQF

j_call: TRBJ2-7
v_call: TRBV19
d_call: TRBD2
cdr3_aa: ASSGGTSGSYEQY

j_call: TRBJ2-1
v_call: TRBV14
d_call: TRBD2
cdr3_aa: ASSQDLAVGYNEQF

j_call: TRBJ2-3
v_call: TRBV7-2
d_call: TRBD1
cdr3_aa: ASSLRTGVTDTQY

j_call: TRBJ1-4
v_call: TRBV18
d_call: -
cdr3_aa: DHGEGGVEKLF

j_call: TRBJ2-7
v_call: TRBV4-1
d_call: -
cdr3_aa: ATQVGPGDHYEQY

j_call: TRBJ2-5
v_call: TRBV5-1
d_call: -
cdr3_aa: ASTPEGLGETQY

j_call: TRBJ2-7
v_call: TRBV5-1
d_call: -
cdr3_aa: ASSFSELSEQY

j_call: TRBJ2-7
v_call: TRBV27
d_call: TRBD2
cdr3_aa: ASSLRGWDEAGVTEEQY

j_call: TRBJ2-7
v_call: TRBV15
d_call: TRBD1
cdr3_aa: ATSRGQAKDYEQY

j_call: TRBJ2-7
v_call: TRBV28
d_call: -
cdr3_aa: ASSLSAPRTYEQY

j_call: TRBJ2-5
v_call: TRBV28
d_call: -
cdr3_aa: ASGVTLEQY

j_call: TRBJ1-5
v_call: TRBV4-1
d_call: -
cdr3_aa: ASSQLGTIEPQH

j_call: TRBJ2-7
v_call: TRBV6-6
d_call: -
cdr3_aa: ASSYSHWGTYEQY

j_call: TRBJ1-5
v_call: TRBV6-4
d_call: -
cdr3_aa: ASSDQGGQPQH

j_call: TRBJ2-2
v_call: TRBV18
d_call: -
cdr3_aa: ASSPLAGKTGELF

j_call: TRBJ2-2
v_call: TRBV2
d_call: -
cdr3_aa: ASKNRVDTGELF

j_call: TRBJ2-3
v_call: TRBV10-3
d_call: -
cdr3_aa: AISEGDTQY

j_call: TRBJ2-7
v_call: TRBV9
d_call: TRBD2
cdr3_aa: ASSGPGLAGLEQY

j_call: TRBJ1-2
v_call: TRBV28
d_call: TRBD1
cdr3_aa: ASSSGTGRRGYT

j_call: TRBJ2-3
v_call: TRBV7-3
d_call: -
cdr3_aa: ASSSPGDTQY

j_call: TRBJ2-7
v_call: TRBV28
d_call: -
cdr3_aa: ASSLFRGSYEQY

j_call: TRBJ2-7
v_call: TRBV25-1
d_call: -
cdr3_aa: ASSNHGSYEQY

j_call: TRBJ2-1
v_call: TRBV6-5
d_call: TRBD2
cdr3_aa: ASSYHSGGHNEQF

j_call: TRBJ1-3
v_call: TRBV27
d_call: -
cdr3_aa: AGPGPANTIY

j_call: TRBJ1-5
v_call: TRBV29-1
d_call: -
cdr3_aa: SVRLGGNQPQH

j_call: TRBJ2-1
v_call: TRBV5-1
d_call: -
cdr3_aa: ASSSRRPQYNEQF

j_call: TRBJ1-1
v_call: TRBV6-5
d_call: -
cdr3_aa: ASSHTGLDTEAF

j_call: TRBJ2-5
v_call: TRBV2
d_call: -
cdr3_aa: ASGAMGTQY

j_call: TRBJ2-7
v_call: TRBV10-3
d_call: -
cdr3_aa: AISEGLHEQY

j_call: TRBJ2-2
v_call: TRBV28
d_call: -
cdr3_aa: ASIQGGGSGELF